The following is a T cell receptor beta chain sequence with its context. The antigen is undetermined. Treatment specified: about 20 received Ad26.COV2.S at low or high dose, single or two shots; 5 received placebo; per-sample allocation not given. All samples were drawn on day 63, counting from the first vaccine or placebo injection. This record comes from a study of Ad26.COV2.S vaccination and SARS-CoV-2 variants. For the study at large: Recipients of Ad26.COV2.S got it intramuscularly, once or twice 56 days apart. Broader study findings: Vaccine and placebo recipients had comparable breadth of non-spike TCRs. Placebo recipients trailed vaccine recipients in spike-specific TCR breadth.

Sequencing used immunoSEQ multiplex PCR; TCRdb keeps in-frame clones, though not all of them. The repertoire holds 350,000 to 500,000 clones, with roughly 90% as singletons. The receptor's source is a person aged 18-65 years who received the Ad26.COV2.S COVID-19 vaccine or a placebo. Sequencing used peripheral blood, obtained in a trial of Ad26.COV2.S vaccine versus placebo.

CDR3 coding DNA: TGCGCCAGCAGCCAAGATAGGAACCAGCCCCAGCATTTT. It is translated as CASSQDRNQPQHF. The chain links TRBV4-3 to TRBJ1-5; no clear D. CDR1 LGHNA and CDR2 YSLEER come from the germline V gene. CDR3 length: 13 residues. Trimming pared 0 bases from V and 7 bases from J, leaving 7 bases between.